This T cell receptor (beta chain) was sequenced for a study of blood T cell repertoires in COVID-19. CDR1 is SNHLY and CDR2 is FYNNEI in the germline V gene. The V end was cut by 1 base, the J end by 4 bases, with 7 bases between. The CDR3 runs to 14 residues. Assay: immunoSEQ multiplex PCR; the TCRdb copy retains only in-frame clones and omits some. The sample yields approximately 460,000 clones, 75% to 90% seen once. The receptor comes from a man in his late teens or twenties with COVID-19, enrolled during active disease. This sequence joins TRBV2 and TRBJ2-2, with a possible D match to TRBD2 (6 bases). Sequencing was carried out using peripheral blood. CDR3 coding DNA: TGTGCCAGCAGTGAAGTCGGGAGCACCGGGGAGCTGTTTTTT. Its protein product is CASSEVGSTGELFF.